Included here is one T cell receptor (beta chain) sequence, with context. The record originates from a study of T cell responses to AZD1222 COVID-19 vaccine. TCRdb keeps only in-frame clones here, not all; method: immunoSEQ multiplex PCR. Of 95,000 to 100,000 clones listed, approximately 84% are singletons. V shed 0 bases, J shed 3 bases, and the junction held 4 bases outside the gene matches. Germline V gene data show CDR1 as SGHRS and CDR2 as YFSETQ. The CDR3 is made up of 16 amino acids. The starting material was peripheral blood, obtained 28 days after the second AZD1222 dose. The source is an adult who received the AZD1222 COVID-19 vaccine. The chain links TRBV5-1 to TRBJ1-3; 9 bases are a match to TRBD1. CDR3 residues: CASSLVTGGVGNTIYF. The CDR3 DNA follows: TGCGCCAGCAGCTTGGTCACAGGGGGCGTTGGAAACACCATATATTTT.